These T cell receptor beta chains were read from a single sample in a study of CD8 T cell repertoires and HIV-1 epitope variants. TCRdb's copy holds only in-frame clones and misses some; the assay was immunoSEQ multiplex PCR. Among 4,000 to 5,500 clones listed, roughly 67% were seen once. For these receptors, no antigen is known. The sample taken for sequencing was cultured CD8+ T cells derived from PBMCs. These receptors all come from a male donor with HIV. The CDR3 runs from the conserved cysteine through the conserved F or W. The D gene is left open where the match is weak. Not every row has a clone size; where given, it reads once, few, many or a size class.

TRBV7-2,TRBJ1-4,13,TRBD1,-,CASRRTGEEKLFF,TGTGCCAGCAGACGGACAGGGGAGGAAAAACTGTTTTTT
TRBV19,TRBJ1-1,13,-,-,CASNWGGDTEAFF,TGTGCCAGTAATTGGGGGGGGGACACTGAAGCTTTCTTT
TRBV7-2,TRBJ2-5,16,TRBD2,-,CASSLGLSGGVLTQYF,TGTGCCAGCAGCCTCGGACTAAGCGGGGGGGTTTTGACCCAGTACTTC
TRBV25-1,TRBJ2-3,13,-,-,CASSEFVGVTQYF,TGTGCCAGCAGTGAATTTGTGGGGGTTACGCAGTATTTT
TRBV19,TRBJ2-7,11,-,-,CASSHSYEQYF,TGTGCCAGTAGTCACTCCTACGAGCAGTACTTC
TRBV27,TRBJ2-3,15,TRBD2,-,CASSYSGGAADTQYF,TGTGCCAGCAGTTACAGCGGGGGGGCAGCAGATACGCAGTATTTT
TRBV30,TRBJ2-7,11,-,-,CAWQGVYEQYF,TGTGCCTGGCAGGGTGTTTACGAGCAGTACTTC
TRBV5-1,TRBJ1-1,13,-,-,CASSPLEGTEAFF,TGCGCCAGCAGCCCCTTGGAGGGGACTGAAGCTTTCTTT
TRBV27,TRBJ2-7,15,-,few,CASSPEGRLSYEQYF,TGTGCCAGCAGCCCAGAAGGCAGGCTGTCCTACGAGCAGTACTTC
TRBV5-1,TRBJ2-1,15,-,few,CASSLVELPNNEQFF,TGCGCCAGCAGCTTGGTAGAACTCCCTAACAATGAGCAGTTCTTC
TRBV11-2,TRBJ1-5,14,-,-,CASSLGGDNQPQHF,TGTGCCAGCAGCTTAGGAGGGGACAATCAGCCCCAGCATTTT
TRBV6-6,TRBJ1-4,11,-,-,CASRAREKLFF,TGTGCCAGCAGGGCCCGGGAAAAACTGTTTTTT
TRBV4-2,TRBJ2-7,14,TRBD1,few,CASSQPTGGYEQYF,TGTGCCAGCAGCCAGCCGACAGGGGGCTACGAGCAGTACTTC
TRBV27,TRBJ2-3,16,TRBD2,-,CASSLSPSGGTDTQYF,TGTGCCAGCAGTTTATCCCCTAGCGGGGGCACAGATACGCAGTATTTT
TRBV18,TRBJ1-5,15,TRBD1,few,CASSRGQGEGQPQHF,TGTGCCAGCTCCCGGGGACAGGGGGAAGGTCAGCCCCAGCATTTT
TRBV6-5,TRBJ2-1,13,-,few,CASSYVDSREQFF,TGTGCCAGCAGTTACGTGGACAGCCGGGAGCAGTTCTTC
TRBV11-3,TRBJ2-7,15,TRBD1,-,CASSPQGQGMYEQYF,TGTGCCAGCAGCCCCCAGGGACAGGGTATGTACGAGCAGTACTTC
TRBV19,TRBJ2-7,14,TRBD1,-,CASSLAGGSYEQYF,TGTGCCAGTAGTCTAGCAGGGGGATCCTACGAGCAGTACTTC
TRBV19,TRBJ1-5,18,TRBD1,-,CASSPHPGTGPSAQPQHF,TGTGCCAGTAGTCCCCACCCCGGGACAGGCCCCTCGGCTCAGCCCCAGCATTTT
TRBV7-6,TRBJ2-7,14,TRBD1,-,CASSLGDRGYEQYF,TGTGCCAGCAGCTTAGGGGACAGAGGCTACGAGCAGTACTTC
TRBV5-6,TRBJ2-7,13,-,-,CASSPTVSYEQYF,TGTGCCAGCAGTCCGACCGTCTCCTACGAGCAGTACTTC
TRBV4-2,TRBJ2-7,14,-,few,CASSQDRTAYEQYF,TGTGCCAGCAGCCAAGATAGGACAGCCTACGAGCAGTACTTC
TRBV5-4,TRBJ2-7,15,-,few,CASRAQRSQPYEQYF,TGTGCCAGCAGGGCCCAGCGGTCCCAACCCTACGAGCAGTACTTC
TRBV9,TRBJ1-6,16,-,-,CASSPLGGQGNSPLHF,TGTGCCAGCAGCCCGCTGGGGGGGCAAGGGAATTCACCCCTCCACTTT
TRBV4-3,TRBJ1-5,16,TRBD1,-,CASSQDEDTGGEAQHF,TGCGCCAGCAGCCAAGATGAGGATACAGGGGGCGAGGCCCAGCATTTT
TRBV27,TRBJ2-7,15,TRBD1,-,CASSYQTGGGYEQYF,TGTGCCAGCAGTTACCAGACAGGGGGCGGGTACGAGCAGTACTTC
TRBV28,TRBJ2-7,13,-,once,CASSSITGNEQYF,TGTGCCAGCAGTTCCATCACAGGTAACGAGCAGTACTTC
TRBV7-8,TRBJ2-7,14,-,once,CASSLDAGAYEQYF,TGTGCCAGCAGCTTAGACGCAGGGGCCTACGAGCAGTACTTC
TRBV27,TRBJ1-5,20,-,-,CASSLWGPGGVVSGNQPQHF,TGTGCCAGCAGTTTATGGGGCCCAGGAGGGGTGGTGTCTGGCAATCAGCCCCAGCATTTT
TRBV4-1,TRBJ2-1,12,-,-,CASSQGLNEQFF,TGCGCCAGCAGCCAAGGCCTGAATGAGCAGTTCTTC
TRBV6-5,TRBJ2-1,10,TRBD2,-,CATGGYEQFF,TGTGCCACCGGGGGGTATGAGCAGTTCTTC
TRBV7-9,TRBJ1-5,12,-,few,CASSLMAQPQHF,TGTGCCAGCAGCTTAATGGCTCAGCCCCAGCATTTT
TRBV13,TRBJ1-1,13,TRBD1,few,CASSHTGDSEAFF,TGTGCCAGCAGCCATACAGGGGACTCTGAAGCTTTCTTT
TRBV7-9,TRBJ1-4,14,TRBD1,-,CASSLVQGSEKLFF,TGTGCCAGCAGCTTAGTACAGGGGAGTGAAAAACTGTTTTTT
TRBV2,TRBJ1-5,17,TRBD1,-,CASSDPVQGNSNQPQHF,TGTGCCAGCAGTGATCCCGTACAGGGGAATAGCAATCAGCCCCAGCATTTT
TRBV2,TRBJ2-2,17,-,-,CASSDYKAGGDTGELFF,TGTGCCAGCAGTGACTACAAGGCAGGGGGGGACACCGGGGAGCTGTTTTTT
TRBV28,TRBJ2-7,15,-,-,CASSLEGQSPYEQYF,TGTGCCAGCAGTTTAGAGGGCCAGTCCCCCTACGAGCAGTACTTC
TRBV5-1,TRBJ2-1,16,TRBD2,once,CASSLAGGLAYNEQFF,TGCGCCAGCAGCTTGGCCGGGGGACTAGCCTACAATGAGCAGTTCTTC
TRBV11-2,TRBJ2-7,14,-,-,CASSSDVSAYEQYF,TGTGCCAGCAGTTCAGATGTCTCGGCCTACGAGCAGTACTTC
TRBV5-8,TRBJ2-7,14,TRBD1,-,CASSPYRGPYEQYF,TGTGCCAGCAGCCCTTACAGGGGGCCCTACGAGCAGTACTTC
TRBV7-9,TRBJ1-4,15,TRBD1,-,CASSPTDRDNEKLFF,TGTGCCAGCAGCCCAACGGACAGGGACAATGAAAAACTGTTTTTT
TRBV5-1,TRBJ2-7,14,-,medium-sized,CASSPELDYYEQYF,TGCGCCAGCAGCCCTGAGTTGGATTACTACGAGCAGTACTTC
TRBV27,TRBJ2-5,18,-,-,CASSLSPAQGGVEETQYF,TGTGCCAGCAGTTTATCACCAGCACAGGGCGGGGTAGAAGAGACCCAGTACTTC
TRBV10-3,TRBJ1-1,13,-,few,CAITLDGNTEAFF,TGTGCCATCACTTTGGACGGAAACACTGAAGCTTTCTTT
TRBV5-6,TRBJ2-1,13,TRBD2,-,CASSLTAGGEQFF,TGTGCCAGCAGCTTAACGGCGGGAGGTGAGCAGTTCTTC
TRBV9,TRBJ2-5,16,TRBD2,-,CASSVGDGGGFETQYF,TGTGCCAGCAGCGTAGGCGATGGCGGGGGGTTCGAGACCCAGTACTTC
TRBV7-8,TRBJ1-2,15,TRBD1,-,CASSDGQVSPYGYTF,TGTGCCAGCAGCGACGGACAGGTATCGCCGTATGGCTACACCTTC
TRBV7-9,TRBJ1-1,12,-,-,CASSWENTEAFF,TGTGCCAGCAGCTGGGAGAACACTGAAGCTTTCTTT
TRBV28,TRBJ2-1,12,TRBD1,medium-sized,CASSPGGSEQFF,TGTGCCAGCAGTCCAGGGGGAAGTGAGCAGTTCTTC
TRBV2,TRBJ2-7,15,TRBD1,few,CASSTGTGAIDEQYF,TGTGCCAGCAGTACCGGGACAGGGGCGATTGACGAGCAGTACTTC
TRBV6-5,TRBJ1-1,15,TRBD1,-,CASSYSTGGNAEAFF,TGTGCCAGCAGTTACTCGACAGGGGGCAACGCTGAAGCTTTCTTT
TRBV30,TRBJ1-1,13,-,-,CAWSVHSNTEAFF,TGTGCCTGGAGTGTACATTCGAACACTGAAGCTTTCTTT
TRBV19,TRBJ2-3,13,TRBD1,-,CATRTGKVDTQYF,TGTGCCACCCGGACAGGAAAGGTGGATACGCAGTATTTT
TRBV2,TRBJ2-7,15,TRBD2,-,CASIRGSGSLHEQYF,TGTGCCAGCATCCGGGGCAGCGGGAGCCTTCACGAGCAGTACTTC
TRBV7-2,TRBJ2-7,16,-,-,CASSTVLDLRVYEQYF,TGTGCCAGCAGCACCGTCCTAGATCTTAGGGTCTACGAGCAGTACTTC